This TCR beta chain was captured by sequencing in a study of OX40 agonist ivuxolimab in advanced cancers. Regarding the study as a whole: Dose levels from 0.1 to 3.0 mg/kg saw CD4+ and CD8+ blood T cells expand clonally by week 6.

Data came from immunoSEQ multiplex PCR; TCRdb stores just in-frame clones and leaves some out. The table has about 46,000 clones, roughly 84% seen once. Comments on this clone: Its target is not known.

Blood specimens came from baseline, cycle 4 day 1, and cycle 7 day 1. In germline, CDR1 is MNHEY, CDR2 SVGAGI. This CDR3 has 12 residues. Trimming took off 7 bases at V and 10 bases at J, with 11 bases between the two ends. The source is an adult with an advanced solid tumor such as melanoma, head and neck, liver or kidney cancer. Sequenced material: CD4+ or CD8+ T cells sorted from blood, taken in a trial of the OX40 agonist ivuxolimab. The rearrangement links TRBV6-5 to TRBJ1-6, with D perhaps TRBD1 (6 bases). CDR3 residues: CASTPGVSPLHF. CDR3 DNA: TGTGCCAGCACCCCAGGGGTGTCACCCCTCCACTTT.